The present T cell receptor (beta chain) was sequenced within a study of blood T cell repertoires in COVID-19. As for the study in general: There were acute and convalescent COVID-19 samples, and they came from the United States, Italy and Spain. PBMCs, B-cell-depleted T cells, or T cells were the source of the cDNA or gDNA that made up the material.

CDR1 is ENHRY, CDR2 SYGVKD, per germline. The CDR3 is 16 residues long. The V gene lost 0 bases and the J gene lost 3 bases, with 12 bases spanning the gap. TCRdb keeps only in-frame clones here, not all; method: immunoSEQ multiplex PCR. This sample has around 150,000 clones, with approximately 82% found just once. The receptor was derived from an elderly woman with acute or convalescent COVID-19. The sequencing sample was made of peripheral blood. This rearrangement joins TRBV10-3 to TRBJ1-5; weak D call: TRBD1 (5 bases). CDR3 residues: CAISESGRGTNQPQHF. The CDR3 DNA sequence: TGTGCCATCAGTGAGTCAGGAAGGGGTACCAATCAGCCCCAGCATTTT.